This note documents a single T cell receptor beta chain sequence. Its matching antigen is unknown. The data were produced by immunoSEQ multiplex PCR, yet TCRdb's version contains in-frame clones alone and is incomplete. The sample yields around 130,000 clones, roughly 89% seen once. The CDR3 runs to 14 residues. Looked up from germline, CDR1 is MNHEY and CDR2 is SVGAGI. Trimming stripped 0 bases from V and 6 bases from J, with 6 bases between. These data belong to a study of T cell responses to AZD1222 COVID-19 vaccine. Whole-study results and caveats: Spike-specific TCR breadth and depth rose after two AZD1222 doses.

This TCR came from an adult who received the AZD1222 COVID-19 vaccine. The chain employs TRBV6-5 and TRBJ1-6; no reliable D call. The sequenced sample was peripheral blood, obtained 28 days after the second AZD1222 dose. CDR3 residues: CASSYSSANSPLHF. CDR3 bases: TGTGCCAGCAGTTACTCGTCAGCTAATTCACCCCTCCACTTT.